The present TCR beta chain was sequenced within a study of vaccination and CD4 T cells after COVID-19. Treatment in this sample: 10-day PBMC culture with coronavirus spike peptide pools or control peptides (ViraFEST assay). ViraFEST sequenced TCRs after peptide-pool expansion of antigen-specific T cells. PCR positivity dates ran from March to December 2020, preceding US Alpha, Beta and Delta variants. Cultured CD4+ T-cell DNA underwent Oncomine TCR Beta short-read sequencing. From the PCR reads, TCRdb called clonotypes with MiXCR, one entry per CDR3 protein. The repertoire holds about 15,000 distinct CDR3 sequences, roughly 53% seen once, with around a tenth in the top ten. Germline V gene lookup returns CDR1 SEHNR and CDR2 FQNEAQ (reference sequence). Trimming took off 2 bases at V and 5 bases at J, with 9 bases between the two ends. The CDR3 runs 13 residues. This clonotype was observed a few times. The antigen is not known.

The source was CD4+ T cells from blood, cultured in vitro, collected before SARS-CoV-2 vaccination. The sequence was collected from a human donor who had recovered from COVID-19. This rearrangement joins TRBV7-9 to TRBJ2-5; D is undetermined. The CDR3 reads CASSLTIGETQYF. CDR3 nucleotides: TGTGCCAGCAGCTTAACGATAGGGGAGACCCAGTACTTC.